This TCR beta chain was identified during a study of blood T cell repertoires in COVID-19. Trimming cost V 3 bases and J 4 bases, with 12 bases left between them. The CDR3 loop spans 14 amino acids. The germline gives CDR1 SGHRS, CDR2 YFSETQ. The data were produced by immunoSEQ multiplex PCR, yet TCRdb's version contains in-frame clones alone and is incomplete. The sample carries tens of thousands of clones, 81% recorded once. This TCR came from a woman in her 70s with acute or convalescent COVID-19. V is TRBV5-1 and J is TRBJ2-3; possibly TRBD2 for D (5 bases). Sequenced: peripheral blood. This CDR3 is CASSSALRADTQYF. The CDR3, as DNA: TGCGCCAGCAGCTCGGCCTTGAGGGCAGATACGCAGTATTTT.